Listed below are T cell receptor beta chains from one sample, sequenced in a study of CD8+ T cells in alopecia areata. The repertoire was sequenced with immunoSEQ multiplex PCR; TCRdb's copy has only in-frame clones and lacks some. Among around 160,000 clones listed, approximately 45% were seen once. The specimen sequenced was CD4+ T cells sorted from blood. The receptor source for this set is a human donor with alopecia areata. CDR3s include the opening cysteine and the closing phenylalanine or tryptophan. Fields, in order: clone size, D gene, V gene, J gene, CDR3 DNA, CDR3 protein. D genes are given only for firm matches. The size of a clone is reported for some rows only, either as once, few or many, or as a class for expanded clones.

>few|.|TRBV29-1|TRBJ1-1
TGCAGCATCCATGACCTGAACACTGAAGCTTTCTTT
CSIHDLNTEAFF
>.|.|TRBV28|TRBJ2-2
TGTGCCAGCTCGAAATCCACCGGGGAGCTGTTTTTT
CASSKSTGELFF
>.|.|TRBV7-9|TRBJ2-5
TGTGCCAGCAGCCCTCCGGGTGAGACCCAGTACTTC
CASSPPGETQYF
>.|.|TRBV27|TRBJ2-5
TGTGCCAGCAGTGAGGGCCAGTACCAAGAGACCCAGTACTTC
CASSEGQYQETQYF
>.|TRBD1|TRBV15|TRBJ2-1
TGTGCCACCAGCAGAGATCCCTTTGGGGACAGGGGAGGCAATGAGCAGTTCTTC
CATSRDPFGDRGGNEQFF
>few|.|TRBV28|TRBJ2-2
TGTGCCACCACACTAGGGACCGGGGAGCTGTTTTTT
CATTLGTGELFF
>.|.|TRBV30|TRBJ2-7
TGTGCCTGGATTGGGCTTCACGAGCAGTACTTC
CAWIGLHEQYF
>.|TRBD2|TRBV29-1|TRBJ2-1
TGCACGTCTAGCGGGGGATACAATGAGCAGTTCTTC
CTSSGGYNEQFF
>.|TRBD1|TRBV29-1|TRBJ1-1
TGCAGCGTTCGAACCGGGACAGGGGGCACTGAAGCTTTCTTT
CSVRTGTGGTEAFF
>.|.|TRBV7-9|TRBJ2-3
TGTGCCAGCAGCTTAGCGGCAGATACGCAGTATTTT
CASSLAADTQYF
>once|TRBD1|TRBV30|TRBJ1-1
TGTGCCTGGGGGGGACAGCCCGGTGAAGCTTTCTTT
CAWGGQPGEAFF
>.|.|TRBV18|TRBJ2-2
TGTGCCAGCTCGTACTTGGATAGCGGCGGGGAGCTGTTTTTT
CASSYLDSGGELFF
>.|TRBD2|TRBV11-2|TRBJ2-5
TGTGCCAGCAGCTTCTCCCCTTCCGGGAGGCGAGAGACCCAGTACTTC
CASSFSPSGRRETQYF